The 16 T cell receptor beta chains below all came from one sample that was sequenced in a study of post-analysis software for immune sequencing data. Study-wide results and limits: Elevated frequency relative to controls characterized roughly five TRBV segments in patients, TRBV5-6, TRBV5-1 and TRBV20-1 among them.

The antigens these receptors bind are not known. cDNA libraries of TCR beta carried unique molecular identifiers. In TCRdb, the PCR reads were re-called with MiXCR into one record per CDR3 protein. The repertoire consists of about 210,000 distinct CDR3 sequences, with 29% occurring once and the leading ten covering 3% to 4%. Sequenced input: blood. The receptors here all came from a girl between 2 and 17 years old with multiple sclerosis.

V gene TRBV5-1 combines with J gene TRBJ2-1; D is possibly TRBD1 (6 bases). Germline CDR1 is SGHRS and CDR2 is YFSETQ. The CDR3 consists of 14 residues. Trimming stripped 0 bases from V and 3 bases from J, with 7 bases between. The CDR3 loop is CASSLEGHYNEQFF. The CDR3 DNA reads TGCGCCAGCAGCTTGGAGGGACACTACAATGAGCAGTTCTTC.

This clonotype was seen a few times. The chain combines TRBV12-3 or TRBV12-4 with TRBJ2-3; D is possibly TRBD1 (6 bases). V lost 6 bases and J lost 2, with 9 bases in between. The CDR3 sequence is 13 residues long. The CDR3 here is CASRRTATDTQYF. The CDR3 DNA reads TGTGCCAGCAGAAGGACAGCCACAGATACGCAGTATTTT.

The V call is TRBV30, the J call TRBJ2-1, with D possibly TRBD2 on 5 matching bases. CDR1 GTSNPN and CDR2 SVGIG come from the germline V gene (reference sequence). The CDR3 runs 12 residues. V was clipped by 4 bases and J by 9 bases, with 13 bases between them. The CDR3 nucleotides are TGTGCCTGGAACATGGCAGGAGGTGAGCAGTTCTTC. Encoded protein: CAWNMAGGEQFF.

The V gene is TRBV6-1, the J gene TRBJ2-3, with TRBD2 identical over 7 bases. V lost 2 bases to trimming and J lost 1 base; unmatched junction nucleotides: 15. The CDR3 totals 19 residues. CDR1 is MNHNS, CDR2 SASEGT, per germline. For the CDR3, the DNA is TGTGCCAGCAGTGAATTTGCGGGAGCACCAGCGGATGGCACAGATACGCAGTATTTT. It is translated as CASSEFAGAPADGTDTQYF.

This sequence joins TRBV5-1 and TRBJ2-7; TRBD1 might be the D (6 bases). The V and J ends lost 4 bases and 6 bases respectively, with 23 bases between them. The CDR3 extends over 16 amino acids. CDR1 and CDR2 (germline): SGHRS, YFSETQ. The CDR3 bases are TGCGCCAGCAGCCTAACTCCAGGGGCCTTACCGGGCGAGCAGTACTTC. Translation gives CASSLTPGALPGEQYF. The entire variable domain, with the rest obtained from reference TRBV5-1 and TRBJ2-7, is as follows: KAGVTQTPRYLIKTRGQQVTLSCSPISGHRSVSWYQQTPGQGLQFLFEYFSETQRNKGNFPGRFSGRQFSNSRSEMNVSTLELGDSALYLCASSLTPGALPGEQYFGPGTRLTVT.

This clonotype was recorded at least ten times. This chain connects TRBV6-2 or TRBV6-3 to TRBJ2-7; D is undetermined. V lost 3 bases, J lost 2 bases, and 5 bases lay in between. Germline-derived CDR1 and CDR2 are MNHEY and SVGEGT. The CDR3 loop spans 12 amino acids. The CDR3 here is CASSYPPYEQYF. The CDR3, as DNA: TGTGCCAGCAGTTATCCCCCCTACGAGCAGTACTTC.

Note on this clonotype: The junction departs from germline at one end; a sequencing error may be responsible. The rearrangement uses TRBV5-6 and TRBJ2-3; D is possibly TRBD1 (6 bases). The CDR3 has 17 amino acids. CDR1 and CDR2 from the germline V gene are SGHDT and YYEEEE. The CDR3 protein is CASNLVGQGKVTDTQYF. For the CDR3, the DNA is TGTGCCAGCAACTTGGTAGGGCAGGGGAAAGTCACAGATACGCAGTATTTT.

The chain joins TRBV15 to TRBJ2-5, with D possibly being TRBD1 (5 bases). The better agreement between TRBJ2-7 and the DNA end casts doubt on the J call. The CDR3 consists of 12 residues. The germline V gene has CDR1 LNHNV and CDR2 YYDKDF (reference sequence). The CDR3 nucleotides are TGTGCCACCAGCGATTCAGGGCCCGAGCAGTACTTC. Its translation is CATSDSGPEQYF.

This clonotype has a handful of counts. The J gene is TRBJ2-7, the V gene TRBV15; TRBD2 is a possible D gene (5 bases). The CDR3 runs 13 residues. CDR1 and CDR2 (germline): LNHNV, YYDKDF (reference sequence). Trimming removed 0 bases at V and 5 bases at J, with 8 bases between. This CDR3 reads CATSRDRGNEQYF. The CDR3 DNA reads as TGTGCCACCAGCAGAGATCGGGGTAACGAGCAGTACTTC.

Notes on this clonotype: A much more abundant neighbour one base away suggests this may be a read error. The chain combines TRBV9 with TRBJ2-3; no definite D call. This CDR3 spans 15 amino acids. From germline, CDR1 is SGDLS and CDR2 YYNGEE. The DNA of the CDR3 is TGTGCCTGCAGCCCCAAGCTCGGGAGCACAGATACGCAGTATTTT. Translated: CACSPKLGSTDTQYF.

This clonotype was counted at least ten times. J is TRBJ2-1 and V is TRBV3-1; D not certain. This CDR3 has 16 amino acids. Germline loops: CDR1 LGHDT, CDR2 YNNKEL (reference sequence). The V end was cut by 3 bases, the J end by 1 base, with 13 bases between. DNA of the CDR3: TGTGCCAGCAGCCAGCCGGATAGAAAGTCCTACAATGAGCAGTTCTTC. Translating it yields CASSQPDRKSYNEQFF.

This clonotype has just a few counts. V and J are TRBV27 and TRBJ2-3; no firm D call. This CDR3 has 15 residues. Trimming left V 0 bases short and J 2 bases short, with 9 bases between. The germline V gene encodes CDR1 MNHEY and CDR2 SMNVEV (reference sequence). CDR3: CASSLSSRNTDTQYF. The CDR3 nucleotides are TGTGCCAGCAGTTTATCGAGCAGAAACACAGATACGCAGTATTTT.

The table lists this clonotype with many counts. The rearrangement links TRBV5-1 to TRBJ2-7, with 9 bases aligning to TRBD1. This CDR3 has 16 amino acids. CDR1 and CDR2 from the germline V gene are SGHRS and YFSETQ. V gave up 3 bases and J gave up 7 bases; unmatched junction bases: 14. The CDR3 DNA reads TGCGCCAGCAGCTATGCGCCCGGGACAGGGTTTGAAGAGCAGTACTTC. It specifies CASSYAPGTGFEEQYF.

The chain employs TRBV27 and TRBJ2-2, with 8 bases lining up with TRBD1. V was clipped by 7 bases and J by 1 base; unmatched bases: 8. The CDR3 runs 16 residues. Germline lookup yields CDR1 MNHEY and CDR2 SMNVEV (reference sequence). CDR3 amino acids: CASTYSQGENTGELFF. The CDR3 coding sequence is TGTGCCAGCACCTACTCACAGGGGGAGAACACCGGGGAGCTGTTTTTT.

The chain employs TRBV7-9 and TRBJ2-1; 9 bases align to TRBD2. The CDR3 is made up of 17 amino acids. V dropped 2 bases and J dropped 4; count of bases not matched to a gene: 9. Germline V CDR1 and CDR2: SEHNR, FQNEAQ (reference sequence). The chain's CDR3 is CASSLLTASGVYNEQFF. Written as DNA, the CDR3 is TGTGCCAGCAGCTTACTCACGGCTAGCGGGGTTTACAATGAGCAGTTCTTC. The variable domain in full, completed from reference TRBV7-9 and TRBJ2-1, reads DTGVSQNPRHKITKRGQNVTFRCDPISEHNRLYWYRQTLGQGPEFLTYFQNEAQLEKSRLLSDRFSAERPKGSFSTLEIQRTEQGDSAMYLCASSLLTASGVYNEQFFGPGTRLTVL.

This clonotype was picked up many times. This sequence joins TRBV29-1 and TRBJ1-5; D gene uncertain. CDR3 length: 13 residues. The germline CDR1 and CDR2 sequences are SQVTM and ANQGSEA. V was shortened by 4 bases and J by 1 base, with 8 bases between the two germline ends. The CDR3 DNA follows: TGCAGCGTTGGAAAATCCAGCAATCAGCCCCAGCATTTT. Protein sequence: CSVGKSSNQPQHF.